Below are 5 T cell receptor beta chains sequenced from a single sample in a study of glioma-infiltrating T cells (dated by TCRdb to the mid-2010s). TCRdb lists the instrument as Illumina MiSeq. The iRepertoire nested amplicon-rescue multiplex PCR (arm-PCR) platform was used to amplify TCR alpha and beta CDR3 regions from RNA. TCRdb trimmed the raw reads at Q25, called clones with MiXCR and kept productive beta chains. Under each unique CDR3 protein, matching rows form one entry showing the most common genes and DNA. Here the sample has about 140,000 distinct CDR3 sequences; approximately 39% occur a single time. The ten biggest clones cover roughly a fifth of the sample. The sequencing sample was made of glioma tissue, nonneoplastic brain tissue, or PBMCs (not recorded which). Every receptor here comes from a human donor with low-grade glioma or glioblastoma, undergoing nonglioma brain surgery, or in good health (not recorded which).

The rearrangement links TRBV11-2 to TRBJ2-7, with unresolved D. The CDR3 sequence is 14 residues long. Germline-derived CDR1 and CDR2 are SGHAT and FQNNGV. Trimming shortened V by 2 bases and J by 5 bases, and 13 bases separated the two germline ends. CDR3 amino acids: CASSLSLGTDEQYF. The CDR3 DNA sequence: TGTGCCAGCAGCTTAAGTCTGGGTACCGACGAGCAGTACTTC.

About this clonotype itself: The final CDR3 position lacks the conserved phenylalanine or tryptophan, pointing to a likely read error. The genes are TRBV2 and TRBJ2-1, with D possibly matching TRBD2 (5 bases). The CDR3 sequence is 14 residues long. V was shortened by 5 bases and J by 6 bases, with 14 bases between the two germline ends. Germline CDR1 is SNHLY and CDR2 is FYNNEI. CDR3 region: CASSPRAGLNEQFL. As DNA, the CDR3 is TGTGCCAGCAGTCCGAGGGCGGGCCTCAATGAGCAGTTCCTC.

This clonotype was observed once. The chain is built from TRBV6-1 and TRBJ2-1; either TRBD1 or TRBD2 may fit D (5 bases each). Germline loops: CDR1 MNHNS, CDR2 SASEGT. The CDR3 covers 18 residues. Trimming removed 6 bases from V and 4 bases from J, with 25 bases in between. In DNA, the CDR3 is TGTGCCAGCAGCGGCGGCGCCGAGGGGCTTAAAAGGTACAATGAGCAGTTCTTC. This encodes CASSGGAEGLKRYNEQFF.

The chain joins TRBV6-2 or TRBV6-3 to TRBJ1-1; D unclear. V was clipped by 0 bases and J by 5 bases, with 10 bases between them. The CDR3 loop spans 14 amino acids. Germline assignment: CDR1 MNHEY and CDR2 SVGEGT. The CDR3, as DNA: TGTGCCAGCAGTTACTCGTCGGGGAAGACTGAAGCTTTCTTT. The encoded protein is CASSYSSGKTEAFF.

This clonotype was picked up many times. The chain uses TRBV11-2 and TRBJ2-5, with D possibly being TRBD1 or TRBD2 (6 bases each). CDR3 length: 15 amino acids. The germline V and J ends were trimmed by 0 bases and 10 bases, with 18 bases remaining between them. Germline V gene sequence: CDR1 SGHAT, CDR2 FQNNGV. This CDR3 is CASSLDSGAGGYQYF. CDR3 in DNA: TGTGCCAGCAGCTTAGATAGTGGGGCCGGGGGCTACCAGTACTTC.